This paragraph covers one T cell receptor (beta chain) sequence. The antigen is undetermined. The data derive from a study of cytomegalovirus exposure and HLA in healthy donors. Method: immunoSEQ multiplex PCR; TCRdb's copy keeps in-frame clones and lacks some. This sample yields about 110,000 clones, of which roughly 95% are seen a single time; roughly 0.66% belongs to the top ten. In germline, CDR1 is MNHGY, CDR2 SAAAGT. V lost 5 bases to trimming and J lost 5 bases, with 30 bases between them. The CDR3 length is 19 residues. Findings and caveats of the study: There were some public TCRs occurring in many donors, but most TCR sequences were rare.

The J gene is TRBJ1-2, the V gene TRBV6-8; D gene ambiguous. The sequencing input was PBMCs. The clonotype comes from a woman between 18 and 30 years old in good health and CMV-seronegative. The CDR3 region is CASSHGRTGRERKTYGYTF. In nucleotides, the CDR3 is TGTGCCAGCAGTCACGGGAGGACCGGAAGGGAGAGGAAAACTTATGGCTACACCTTC.